This TCR beta chain was sequenced for a study of blood T cell repertoires in COVID-19. Across the study: Sources were T cells, B-cell-depleted T cells, or PBMCs; the material itself was cDNA or gDNA.

Source study methods: Reference gene primer amplification gave nucleated cell count estimates. The repertoire was sequenced with immunoSEQ multiplex PCR; TCRdb's copy has only in-frame clones and lacks some. V, J and clone size derive from that table, while D and trimming were established from the DNA sequence. In the table there are about 330,000 clones, about 90% of which are singletons. V gave up 3 bases and J gave up 5 bases, with 13 bases separating them. The CDR3 is 14 amino acids. Germline lookup yields CDR1 LNHDA and CDR2 SQIVND (reference sequence). The study drew participants aged about 18 to 90 years from around 24 US areas. Cohorts were assigned according to the clinical history that participants reported.

The J gene is TRBJ1-2, the V gene TRBV19, with a possible D match to TRBD1 (5 bases). The source is a woman aged 25 to 39 who had recovered from COVID-19. The specimen was PBMCs or T cells enriched from blood (not recorded which). The CDR3 bases are TGTGCCAGTAGTATGGCAAACAAGGGGTATGGCTACACCTTC. Its translation: CASSMANKGYGYTF.